Below, 14 T cell receptor beta chains from the same sample are listed, as sequenced in a study of glioma-infiltrating T cells after dendritic cell vaccination. Here immunoSEQ multiplex PCR was the method, and the copy in TCRdb shows in-frame clones only, minus some. The repertoire consists of around 78,000 clones, with 85% occurring once and the leading ten covering 7.5% to 8.5%. Time point of the sample: after dendritic cell vaccination, including at tumor progression/relapse. Source: blood, taken after dendritic cell vaccination. The receptors were sampled from a human donor with glioblastoma.

This clone turned up a few times. This chain connects TRBV5-8 to TRBJ2-3, with D tentatively TRBD1 (5 bases). CDR3 size: 13 residues. Germline V gene sequence: CDR1 SGHTS, CDR2 YDEGEE. V gave up 4 bases and J gave up 2 bases, with 8 bases separating them. CDR3 protein: CASSPDNTDTQYF. In DNA, the CDR3 is TGTGCCAGCAGCCCGGACAACACAGATACGCAGTATTTT. Full variable domain (remainder filled in from reference TRBV5-8 and TRBJ2-3): EAGVTQSPTHLIKTRGQQATLRCSPISGHTSVYWYQQALGLGLQFLLWYDEGEERNRGNFPPRFSGRQFPNYSSELNVNALELEDSALYLCASSPDNTDTQYFGPGTRLTVL.

This chain uses TRBV6-5 with TRBJ2-7; a weak D match, TRBD2 (5 bases). Trimming cost V 8 bases and J 6 bases, with 17 bases left between them. From germline, CDR1 is MNHEY and CDR2 SVGAGI. The length of the CDR3 is 13 residues. This chain's CDR3 is CASGRLSNGEQYF. Here the CDR3 DNA reads TGTGCCAGCGGCCGACTAAGTAATGGCGAGCAGTACTTC.

The gene calls are TRBV6-4 and TRBJ2-1; 7 bases fit TRBD1. This CDR3 contains 19 residues. Germline values: CDR1 MRHNA, CDR2 SNTAGT. Trimming took 0 bases from V and 6 from J; bases not matched to a gene: 17. The CDR3 DNA reads as TGTGCCAGCAGTGACTCGAGAGGGGAGACAGGGAGAATCAGCAATGAGCAGTTCTTC. This gives the protein CASSDSRGETGRISNEQFF.

V usage is TRBV30 and J usage is TRBJ2-7, with 9 bases identical to TRBD1. The CDR3 has 14 amino acids. J was trimmed by 6 bases and V by 2 bases; bases with no gene match: 8. Germline loops: CDR1 GTSNPN, CDR2 SVGIG (reference sequence). The CDR3 reads CAWSKGTGRREQYF. As DNA, the CDR3 is TGTGCCTGGAGTAAGGGGACAGGGCGACGCGAGCAGTACTTC.

The chain has TRBV28 and TRBJ2-1; 12 positions match TRBD2. Germline-derived CDR1 and CDR2 are MDHEN and SYDVKM. The CDR3 spans 15 residues. The ends lost 2 bases at V and 7 bases at J; junction bases unmatched: 3. This chain's CDR3 is CASSLLTSGSNEQFF. The DNA of the CDR3 is TGTGCCAGCAGTTTACTGACTAGCGGGAGTAATGAGCAGTTCTTC.

The rearrangement joins TRBV5-4 to TRBJ1-1, with a tentative D call TRBD1 (6 bases). The V and J ends lost 1 base and 5 bases respectively, with 12 bases between them. This CDR3 is 14 amino acids long. From germline, CDR1 is SGHNT and CDR2 YYREEE (reference sequence). In DNA form, the CDR3 reads TGTGCCAGCAGCTTGATTGACAGGCGGACTGAAGCTTTCTTT. Translated: CASSLIDRRTEAFF.

CDR3 coding DNA: TGCGCCAGCAGCTTGTTTACATCCCACACAGATACGCAGTATTTT. Its protein is CASSLFTSHTDTQYF. The chain combines TRBV5-1 with TRBJ2-3; no definite D call. This CDR3 contains 15 residues. The V and J ends lost 1 base and 2 bases respectively, with 11 bases between them. Germline V lookup: CDR1 SGHRS, CDR2 YFSETQ.

This clone was seen a few times. The rearrangement uses TRBV4-3 and TRBJ1-1; 9 bases are shared with TRBD1. Looked up from germline, CDR1 is LGHNA and CDR2 is YSLEER. There are 16 residues in the CDR3. Trimming cost V 3 bases and J 3 bases; bases outside gene matches: 8. CDR3 bases: TGCGCCAGCAGCCACACAGGGGGCTTTTTAGACACTGAAGCTTTCTTT. The encoded protein is CASSHTGGFLDTEAFF.

This chain joins TRBV30 and TRBJ1-2, with 12 bases fitting TRBD1. CDR3 length: 15 amino acids. The V segment lost 4 bases and the J segment 5 bases; nucleotides outside the gene matches: 8. Germline V gene lookup returns CDR1 GTSNPN and CDR2 SVGIG (reference sequence). The CDR3 region has the DNA TGTGCCTGGACGAGGGGACAGGGGGCATGGTATGGCTACACCTTC. This encodes CAWTRGQGAWYGYTF.

The V gene is TRBV5-1, the J gene TRBJ2-7, with 13 bases lining up with TRBD2. Germline CDR1 is SGHRS and CDR2 is YFSETQ. Trimming cost V 2 bases and J 3 bases; bases outside gene matches: 11. The CDR3 runs 18 residues. CDR3 nucleotides: TGCGCCAGCAGCTTCGGTGGACTAGCGGGAGCCGCAAACTACGAGCAGTACTTC. As protein: CASSFGGLAGAANYEQYF.

The chain couples TRBV9 to TRBJ2-3; 10 positions agree with TRBD2. The CDR3 extends over 15 amino acids. Germline CDR1 and CDR2: SGDLS and YYNGEE. With V trimmed by 3 bases and J by 4 bases, 5 bases remained unmatched. This CDR3 is CASSEREGGADTQYF. As DNA, the CDR3 is TGTGCCAGCAGCGAGCGGGAGGGCGGAGCAGATACGCAGTATTTT.

The chain carries TRBV28 and TRBJ2-1; 9 bases fit TRBD2. With V trimmed by 5 bases and J by 4 bases, 3 bases remained unmatched. This CDR3 is built from 14 residues. CDR1 is MDHEN, CDR2 SYDVKM, per germline. CDR3 nucleotides: TGTGCCAGCAGTCCGACTAGCGGTTACAATGAGCAGTTCTTC. Translation: CASSPTSGYNEQFF.

The V call is TRBV5-1, the J call TRBJ1-2; 8 bases are shared with TRBD1. Germline lookup yields CDR1 SGHRS and CDR2 YFSETQ. The CDR3 totals 15 residues. The trim removed 8 bases at V and 3 bases at J, leaving 12 bases unmatched. Here the CDR3 DNA reads TGCGCCAGTCGACTAGGGGCAGGGGGCGACTATGGCTACACCTTC. This sequence encodes CASRLGAGGDYGYTF.

This chain uses TRBV14 with TRBJ2-5, with unresolved D. Germline CDR1 is SGHDN and CDR2 is FVKESK. CDR3 size: 15 residues. V dropped 0 bases and J dropped 1 base, with 9 bases sitting between them. The CDR3 coding sequence is TGTGCCAGCAGCCAAGATATTAAGAGCCAAGAGACCCAGTACTTC. It codes for CASSQDIKSQETQYF.